Listed below are T cell receptor beta chains from one sample, sequenced in a study of beta chain features in type 1 diabetes. Sequencing used immunoSEQ multiplex PCR; TCRdb keeps in-frame clones, though not all of them. The sample records 25,000 to 30,000 clones, almost 50% being singletons. The specimen sequenced was stem cell memory CD4+ T cells from blood. These TCRs come from a man younger than 45 with type 1 diabetes. CDR3s include the opening cysteine and the closing phenylalanine or tryptophan. Fields, in order: V gene, D gene, clone size, J gene, CDR3 DNA, CDR3 protein. D genes are given only for firm matches. The size of a clone is reported for some rows only, either as once, few or many, or as a class for expanded clones.

TRBV5-1,TRBD1,NA,TRBJ1-1,TGCGCCAGCAGCACGGGACAGGCTGAAGCTTTCTTT,CASSTGQAEAFF
TRBV19,TRBD2,NA,TRBJ2-5,TGTGCCAGTAGTACTAGCGGGGGACTCCAAGAGACCCAGTACTTC,CASSTSGGLQETQYF
TRBV11-2,TRBD2,NA,TRBJ2-2,TGTGCCAGCAGCACCGGGGGGGGGAGGAACACCGGGGAGCTGTTTTTT,CASSTGGGRNTGELFF
TRBV7-2,NA,NA,TRBJ2-7,TGTGCCAGCAGCCCAACATCGACTTCCTACGAGCAGTACTTC,CASSPTSTSYEQYF
TRBV27,TRBD1,NA,TRBJ2-2,TGTGCCAGCAAAAGGGGACAGGGACCGAACACCGGGGAGCTGTTTTTT,CASKRGQGPNTGELFF
TRBV5-1,TRBD1,once,TRBJ2-2,TGCGCCAGCAGCGCGCGACAGGGCACTAACACCGGGGAGCTGTTTTTT,CASSARQGTNTGELFF
TRBV2,TRBD2,few,TRBJ2-1,TGTGCCAGCAGTGCTACTAGCGGGTATTTACGCAATGAGCAGTTCTTC,CASSATSGYLRNEQFF
TRBV4-1,NA,few,TRBJ1-4,TGCGCCAGCAGCCAAGATGGGACACTAATGGGAAAACTGTTTTTT,CASSQDGTLMGKLFF
TRBV30,TRBD1,NA,TRBJ1-2,TGTGCCTGGAGTGTACAGAAACAGGGACAGGGGGGCTACACCTTC,CAWSVQKQGQGGYTF
TRBV12-5,TRBD2,NA,TRBJ2-5,TGTGCTAGTGGTCGGGGGGACCACTTCCTTGAGACCCAGTACTTC,CASGRGDHFLETQYF
TRBV19,TRBD1,NA,TRBJ1-2,TGTGCCAGTAGTCTCGGACAGGGTGACTATGGCTACACCTTC,CASSLGQGDYGYTF
TRBV27,TRBD2,NA,TRBJ2-7,TGTGCCAGCAGTTTAGGTAGCGGGAGCTACGAGCAGTACTTC,CASSLGSGSYEQYF
TRBV25-1,NA,NA,TRBJ2-3,TGTGCCAGCAGTGATTCCAAGGGGACACATGGAGATACGCAGTATTTT,CASSDSKGTHGDTQYF
TRBV30,TRBD1,NA,TRBJ1-4,TGTGCCTGGAGTGGACAGGGTCGGATTAATGAAAAACTGTTTTTT,CAWSGQGRINEKLFF
TRBV5-1,TRBD1,few,TRBJ2-6,TGCGCCAGTCGGGACAGCTCTGGGGCCAACGTCCTGACTTTC,CASRDSSGANVLTF
TRBV11-2,TRBD2,NA,TRBJ2-5,TGTGCCAGCAGCCATCAACTAGCGGGGGTTTTTGAGACCCAGTACTTC,CASSHQLAGVFETQYF
TRBV5-4,NA,NA,TRBJ2-7,TGTGCCAGCAGCCAGGAGAGCGGCTGGGACGAGCAGTACTTC,CASSQESGWDEQYF
TRBV5-1,TRBD1,NA,TRBJ2-5,TGCGCCAGCGGGGCACAGACAGGGCAAGAGACCCAGTACTTC,CASGAQTGQETQYF